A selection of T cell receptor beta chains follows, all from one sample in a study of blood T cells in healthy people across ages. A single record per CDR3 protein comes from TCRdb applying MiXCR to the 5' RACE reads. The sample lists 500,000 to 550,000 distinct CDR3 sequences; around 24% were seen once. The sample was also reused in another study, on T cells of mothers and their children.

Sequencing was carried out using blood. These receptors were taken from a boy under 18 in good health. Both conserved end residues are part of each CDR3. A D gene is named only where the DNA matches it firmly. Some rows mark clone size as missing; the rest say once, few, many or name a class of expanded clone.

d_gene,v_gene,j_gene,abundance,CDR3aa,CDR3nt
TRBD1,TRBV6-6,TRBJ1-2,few,CASSYLGQGSNYGYTF,TGTGCCAGCAGTTACCTAGGACAGGGATCGAACTATGGCTACACCTTC
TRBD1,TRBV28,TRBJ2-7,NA,CASSLWAGGNRGEYEQYF,TGTGCCAGCAGTTTATGGGCAGGGGGCAATCGAGGGGAATACGAGCAGTACTTC
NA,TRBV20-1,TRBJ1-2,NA,CSARDVLGHSAGYTF,TGCAGTGCTAGAGATGTCCTGGGACACTCCGCTGGCTACACCTTC
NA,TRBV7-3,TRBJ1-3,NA,CASSLEGPGGNTIYF,TGTGCCAGCAGCTTGGAGGGACCGGGGGGAAACACCATATATTTT
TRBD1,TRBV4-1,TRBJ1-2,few,CASSQVSGGADGYTF,TGCGCCAGCAGCCAGGTCTCAGGGGGAGCGGATGGCTACACCTTC
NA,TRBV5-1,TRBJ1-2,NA,CASSPDGSGAGYGYTF,TGCGCCAGCAGCCCTGACGGGTCGGGGGCTGGATATGGCTACACCTTC
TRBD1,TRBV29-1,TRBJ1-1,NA,CSVGAGGWTEAFF,TGCAGCGTTGGAGCAGGGGGTTGGACTGAAGCTTTCTTT
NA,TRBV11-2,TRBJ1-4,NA,CASSLTDEKLFF,TGTGCCAGCAGCCTAACAGATGAAAAACTGTTTTTT
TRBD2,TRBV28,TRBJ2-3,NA,CASSFPIPSGSYLTDTQYF,TGTGCCAGCAGTTTTCCGATCCCTAGCGGGAGTTATCTAACAGATACGCAGTATTTT
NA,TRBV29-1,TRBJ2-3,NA,CSVAQEGDTQYF,TGCAGCGTTGCCCAGGAGGGGGATACGCAGTATTTT
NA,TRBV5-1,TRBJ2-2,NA,CASSLARGTGELFF,TGCGCCAGCAGCTTGGCCCGTGGGACCGGGGAGCTGTTTTTT
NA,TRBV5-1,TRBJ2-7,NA,CASSLAPNYEQYF,TGCGCCAGCAGCTTGGCACCAAACTACGAGCAGTACTTC
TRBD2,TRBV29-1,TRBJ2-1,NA,CSVVGLAGRPMDEQFF,TGCAGCGTTGTAGGACTAGCGGGACGGCCTATGGATGAGCAGTTCTTC
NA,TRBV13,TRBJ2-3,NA,CASSLRRGSTDTQYF,TGTGCCAGCAGCTTAAGACGAGGCTCCACAGATACGCAGTATTTT
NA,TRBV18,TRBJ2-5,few,CASSPVRQETQYF,TGTGCCAGCTCACCAGTCCGGCAAGAGACCCAGTACTTC
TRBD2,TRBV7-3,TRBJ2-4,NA,CASSLIGEGIQYF,TGTGCCAGCAGCTTAATCGGGGAGGGCATTCAGTACTTC
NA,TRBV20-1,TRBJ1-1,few,CSARRDSPQQAFF,TGCAGTGCTAGAAGAGACTCGCCCCAGCAAGCTTTCTTT
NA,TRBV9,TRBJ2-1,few,CASSVGDPNSYNEQFF,TGTGCCAGCAGCGTAGGAGATCCCAACTCCTACAATGAGCAGTTCTTC
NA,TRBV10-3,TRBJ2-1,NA,CAISESTAAGLGNEQFF,TGTGCCATCAGTGAGTCTACAGCGGCAGGCCTCGGGAATGAGCAGTTCTTC
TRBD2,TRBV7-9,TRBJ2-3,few,CASSFAGGVGSDTQYF,TGTGCCAGCAGCTTCGCCGGGGGGGTCGGCTCAGATACGCAGTATTTT
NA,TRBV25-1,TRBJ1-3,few,CASSESPSSGNTIYF,TGTGCCAGCAGTGAATCCCCGAGCTCTGGAAACACCATATATTTT
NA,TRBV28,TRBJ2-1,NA,CASSFRDNEQSF,TGTGCCAGCAGTTTTAGGGACAATGAGCAGTCCTTC
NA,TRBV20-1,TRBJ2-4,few,CSARRVGLAKNIQYF,TGCAGTGCTCGGAGGGTGGGGTTGGCCAAAAACATTCAGTACTTC
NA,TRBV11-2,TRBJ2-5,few,CASSAGFQEIQYF,TGTGCCAGCAGCGCGGGGTTCCAAGAGATCCAGTACTTC
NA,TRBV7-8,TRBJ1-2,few,CASSLGGVGYTF,TGTGCCAGCAGCTTGGGGGGGGTCGGCTACACCTTC
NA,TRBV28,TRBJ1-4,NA,CASRYGPSLGEKLFF,TGTGCCAGCAGATACGGACCTTCGCTGGGTGAAAAACTGTTTTTT
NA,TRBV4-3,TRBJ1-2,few,CASSPNVGDYGYTF,TGCGCCAGCAGCCCTAATGTCGGGGACTATGGCTACACCTTC
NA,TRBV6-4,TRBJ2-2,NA,CASSDSGANTGELFF,TGTGCCAGCAGTGACTCAGGGGCGAACACCGGGGAGCTGTTTTTT
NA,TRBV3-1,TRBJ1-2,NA,CASSQAGRVYGYTF,TGTGCCAGCAGCCAAGCGGGGCGCGTCTATGGCTACACCTTC
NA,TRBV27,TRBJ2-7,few,CASSLRGSREQYF,TGTGCCAGCAGTTTAAGGGGGTCCCGGGAGCAGTACTTC
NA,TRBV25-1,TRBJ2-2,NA,CASELWQANTGELFF,TGTGCCAGTGAATTATGGCAAGCGAACACCGGGGAGCTGTTTTTT
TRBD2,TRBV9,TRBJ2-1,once,CASSVGTGGGYNEQFF,TGTGCCAGCAGCGTAGGTACGGGGGGGGGTTACAATGAGCAGTTCTTC
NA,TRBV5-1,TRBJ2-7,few,CASSFEGMNEQYF,TGCGCCAGCAGCTTCGAGGGGATGAACGAGCAGTACTTC
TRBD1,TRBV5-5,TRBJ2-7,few,CASRQTDGTGVEQYF,TGTGCCAGCAGGCAAACGGACGGGACAGGGGTCGAGCAGTACTTC
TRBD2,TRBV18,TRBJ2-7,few,CASSPRAGGQNEQYF,TGTGCCAGCTCACCACGAGCGGGGGGGCAGAACGAGCAGTACTTC
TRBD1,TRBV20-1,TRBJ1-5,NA,CSARTPGGQPQHF,TGCAGTGCTCGGACACCAGGGGGTCAGCCCCAGCATTTT
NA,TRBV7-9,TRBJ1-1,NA,CASIPQRGRNTEAFF,TGTGCCAGCATCCCCCAGCGGGGGAGGAACACTGAAGCTTTCTTT
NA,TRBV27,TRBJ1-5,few,CASSLYVGNQPQHF,TGTGCCAGCAGCCTGTACGTAGGCAATCAGCCCCAGCATTTT
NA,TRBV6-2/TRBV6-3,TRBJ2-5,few,CASLLRGQETQYF,TGTGCCAGCCTACTACGGGGCCAAGAGACCCAGTACTTC
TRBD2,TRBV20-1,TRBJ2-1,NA,CSASEPGLAGVGFHEQFF,TGCAGTGCTAGTGAACCGGGACTAGCGGGAGTCGGTTTCCATGAGCAGTTCTTC
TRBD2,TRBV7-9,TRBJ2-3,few,CASRPTSGGPADTQYF,TGTGCCAGCAGACCCACTAGCGGGGGGCCCGCAGATACGCAGTATTTT
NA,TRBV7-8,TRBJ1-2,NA,CASSSAGGPSYGYTF,TGTGCCAGCAGCTCTGCCGGGGGTCCCTCTTATGGCTACACCTTC
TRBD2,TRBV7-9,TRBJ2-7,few,CASSPPVAGIYEQYF,TGTGCCAGCAGCCCACCGGTAGCGGGAATCTACGAGCAGTACTTC
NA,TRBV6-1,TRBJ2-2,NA,CASSRGDKNTGELFF,TGTGCCAGCAGTAGAGGGGATAAGAACACCGGGGAGCTGTTTTTT
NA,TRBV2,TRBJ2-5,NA,CASNGQQQETQYF,TGTGCCAGCAACGGACAACAACAAGAGACCCAGTACTTC
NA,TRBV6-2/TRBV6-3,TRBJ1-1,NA,CASTNLGLLNTEAFF,TGTGCCAGCACCAACTTGGGACTCCTGAACACTGAAGCTTTCTTT
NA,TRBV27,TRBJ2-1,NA,CASSLGQLNEQFF,TGTGCCAGCAGTTTGGGGCAGCTCAATGAGCAGTTCTTC
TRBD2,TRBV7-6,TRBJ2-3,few,CASSSVWGGADTQYF,TGTGCCAGCAGCTCTGTATGGGGGGGTGCAGATACGCAGTATTTT
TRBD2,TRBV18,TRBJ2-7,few,CASSPKSGGAEQYF,TGTGCCAGCTCACCGAAAAGCGGGGGGGCCGAGCAGTACTTC
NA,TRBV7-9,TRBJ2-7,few,CASSSQQGSYEQYF,TGTGCCAGCAGCTCGCAGCAGGGGTCCTACGAGCAGTACTTC
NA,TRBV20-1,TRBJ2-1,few,CSARDHDLDDNEQFF,TGCAGTGCTAGAGATCACGACCTGGACGACAATGAGCAGTTCTTC
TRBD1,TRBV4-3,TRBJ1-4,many,CASSHPTGFGEKLFF,TGCGCCAGCAGCCATCCGACAGGGTTCGGTGAAAAACTGTTTTTT